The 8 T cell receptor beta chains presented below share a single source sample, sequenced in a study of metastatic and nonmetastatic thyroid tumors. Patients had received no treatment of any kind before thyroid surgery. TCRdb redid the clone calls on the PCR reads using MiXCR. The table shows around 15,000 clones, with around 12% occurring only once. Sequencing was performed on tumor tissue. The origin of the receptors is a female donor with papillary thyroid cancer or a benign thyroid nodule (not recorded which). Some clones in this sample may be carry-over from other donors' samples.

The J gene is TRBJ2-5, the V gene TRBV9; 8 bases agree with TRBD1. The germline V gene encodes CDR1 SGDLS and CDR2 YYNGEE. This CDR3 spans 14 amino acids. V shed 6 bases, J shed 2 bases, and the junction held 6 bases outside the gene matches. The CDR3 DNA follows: TGTGCCAGCAACCCAGGGACAGGACAAGAGACCCAGTACTTC. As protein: CASNPGTGQETQYF. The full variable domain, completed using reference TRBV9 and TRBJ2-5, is DSGVTQTPKHLITATGQRVTLRCSPRSGDLSVYWYQQSLDQGLQFLIQYYNGEERAKGNILERFSAQQFPDLHSELNLSSLELGDSALYFCASNPGTGQETQYFGPGTRLLVL.

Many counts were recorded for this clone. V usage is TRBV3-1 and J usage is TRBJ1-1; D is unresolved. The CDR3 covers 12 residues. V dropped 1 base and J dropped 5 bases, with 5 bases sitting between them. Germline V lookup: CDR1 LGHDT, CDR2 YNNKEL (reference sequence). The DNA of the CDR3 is TGTGCCAGCAGCCAAGTGGGTACTGAAGCTTTCTTT. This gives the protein CASSQVGTEAFF. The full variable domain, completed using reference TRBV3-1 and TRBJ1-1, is DTAVSQTPKYLVTQMGNDKSIKCEQNLGHDTMYWYKQDSKKFLKIMFSYNNKELIINETVPNRFSPKSPDKAHLNLHINSLELGDSAVYFCASSQVGTEAFFGQGTRLTVV.

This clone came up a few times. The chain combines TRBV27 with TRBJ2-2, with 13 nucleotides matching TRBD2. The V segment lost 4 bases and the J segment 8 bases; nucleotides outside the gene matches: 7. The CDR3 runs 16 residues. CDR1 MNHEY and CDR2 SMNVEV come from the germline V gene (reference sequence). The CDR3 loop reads CASSSGLAGVTGELFF. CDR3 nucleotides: TGTGCCAGCAGTTCAGGACTAGCGGGAGTCACTGGGGAGCTGTTTTTT.

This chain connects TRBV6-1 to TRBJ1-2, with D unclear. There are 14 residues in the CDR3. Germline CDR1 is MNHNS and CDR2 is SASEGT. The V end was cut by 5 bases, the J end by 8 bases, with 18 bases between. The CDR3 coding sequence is TGTGCCAGCAGTTTATGGGCCGCAATAGGCGGCTACACCTTC. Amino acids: CASSLWAAIGGYTF.

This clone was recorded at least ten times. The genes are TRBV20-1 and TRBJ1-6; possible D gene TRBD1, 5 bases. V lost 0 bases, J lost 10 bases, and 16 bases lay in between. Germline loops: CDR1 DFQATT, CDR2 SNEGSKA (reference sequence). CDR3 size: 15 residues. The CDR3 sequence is CSAREETSKGSPLHF. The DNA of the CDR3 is TGCAGTGCTAGAGAAGAGACCTCGAAGGGGTCACCCCTCCACTTT.

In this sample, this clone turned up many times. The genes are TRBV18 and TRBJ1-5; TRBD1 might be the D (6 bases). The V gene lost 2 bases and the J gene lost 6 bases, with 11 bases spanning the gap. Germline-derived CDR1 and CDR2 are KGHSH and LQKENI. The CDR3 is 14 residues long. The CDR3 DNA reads TGTGCCAGCTCACCAGGGGGCTGGGGTCAGCCCCAGCATTTT. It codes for CASSPGGWGQPQHF.

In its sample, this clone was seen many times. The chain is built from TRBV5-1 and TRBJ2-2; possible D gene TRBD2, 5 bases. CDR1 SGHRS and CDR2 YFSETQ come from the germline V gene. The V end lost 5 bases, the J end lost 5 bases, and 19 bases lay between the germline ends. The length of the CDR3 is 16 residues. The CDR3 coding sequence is TGCGCCAGCAGGCTAGCCCCCGCAGCGGAGACCGGGGAGCTGTTTTTT. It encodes CASRLAPAAETGELFF.

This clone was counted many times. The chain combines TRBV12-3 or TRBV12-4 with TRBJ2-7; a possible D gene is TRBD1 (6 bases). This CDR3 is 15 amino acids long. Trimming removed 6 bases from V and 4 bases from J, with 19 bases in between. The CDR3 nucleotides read TGTGCCAGCAGCTTACAGGGAGCTTTGGGATACGAGCAGTACTTC. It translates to CASSLQGALGYEQYF.